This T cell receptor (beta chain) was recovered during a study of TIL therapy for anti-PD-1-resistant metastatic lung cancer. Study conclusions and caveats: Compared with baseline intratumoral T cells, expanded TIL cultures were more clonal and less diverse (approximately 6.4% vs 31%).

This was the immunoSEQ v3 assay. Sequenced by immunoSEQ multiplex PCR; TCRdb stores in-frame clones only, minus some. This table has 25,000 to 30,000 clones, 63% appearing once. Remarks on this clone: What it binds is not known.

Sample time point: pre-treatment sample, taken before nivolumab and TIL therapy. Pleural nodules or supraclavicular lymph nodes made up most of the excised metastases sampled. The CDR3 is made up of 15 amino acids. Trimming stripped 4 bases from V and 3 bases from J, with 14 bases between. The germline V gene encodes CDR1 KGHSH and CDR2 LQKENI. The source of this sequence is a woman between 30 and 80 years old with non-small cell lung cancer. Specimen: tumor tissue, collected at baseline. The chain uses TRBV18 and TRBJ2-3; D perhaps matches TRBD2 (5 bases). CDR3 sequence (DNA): TGTGCCAGCTCACGTCCCCTAGCAACGACAGATACGCAGTATTTT. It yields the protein CASSRPLATTDTQYF.